One T cell receptor (beta chain) is described in this entry. The target antigen is unknown. Looked up from germline, CDR1 is SGHTA and CDR2 is FQGNSA. V was pared by 0 bases and J by 9 bases, with 12 bases between. This CDR3 comprises 14 residues. Use of 60 Vbeta and 13 Jbeta primers characterized the PCR. TCRdb keeps only in-frame clones here, not all; method: immunoSEQ multiplex PCR. The sample includes approximately 200,000 clones, roughly 80% of them seen just once. These data originate in a study of cytomegalovirus exposure and HLA in healthy donors. Overall study findings and caveats: Reports indicate that TCR beta sequences accurately predicted the HLA-A and HLA-B alleles of most subjects. In a later analysis, TCR beta V- and J-gene trimming showed a link to a missense DCLRE1C variant. Most observed TCR sequences were rare, whereas some public TCRs were detected in many donors.

The V and J genes are TRBV7-2 and TRBJ2-1; the D gene is possibly TRBD2 (6 bases). The sample consisted of PBMCs. The receptor comes from a woman aged 50 to 60 in good health and CMV-seropositive. CDR3 amino acids: CASSLAASVGEQFF. CDR3 bases: TGTGCCAGCAGCTTAGCGGCTAGCGTCGGTGAGCAGTTCTTC.